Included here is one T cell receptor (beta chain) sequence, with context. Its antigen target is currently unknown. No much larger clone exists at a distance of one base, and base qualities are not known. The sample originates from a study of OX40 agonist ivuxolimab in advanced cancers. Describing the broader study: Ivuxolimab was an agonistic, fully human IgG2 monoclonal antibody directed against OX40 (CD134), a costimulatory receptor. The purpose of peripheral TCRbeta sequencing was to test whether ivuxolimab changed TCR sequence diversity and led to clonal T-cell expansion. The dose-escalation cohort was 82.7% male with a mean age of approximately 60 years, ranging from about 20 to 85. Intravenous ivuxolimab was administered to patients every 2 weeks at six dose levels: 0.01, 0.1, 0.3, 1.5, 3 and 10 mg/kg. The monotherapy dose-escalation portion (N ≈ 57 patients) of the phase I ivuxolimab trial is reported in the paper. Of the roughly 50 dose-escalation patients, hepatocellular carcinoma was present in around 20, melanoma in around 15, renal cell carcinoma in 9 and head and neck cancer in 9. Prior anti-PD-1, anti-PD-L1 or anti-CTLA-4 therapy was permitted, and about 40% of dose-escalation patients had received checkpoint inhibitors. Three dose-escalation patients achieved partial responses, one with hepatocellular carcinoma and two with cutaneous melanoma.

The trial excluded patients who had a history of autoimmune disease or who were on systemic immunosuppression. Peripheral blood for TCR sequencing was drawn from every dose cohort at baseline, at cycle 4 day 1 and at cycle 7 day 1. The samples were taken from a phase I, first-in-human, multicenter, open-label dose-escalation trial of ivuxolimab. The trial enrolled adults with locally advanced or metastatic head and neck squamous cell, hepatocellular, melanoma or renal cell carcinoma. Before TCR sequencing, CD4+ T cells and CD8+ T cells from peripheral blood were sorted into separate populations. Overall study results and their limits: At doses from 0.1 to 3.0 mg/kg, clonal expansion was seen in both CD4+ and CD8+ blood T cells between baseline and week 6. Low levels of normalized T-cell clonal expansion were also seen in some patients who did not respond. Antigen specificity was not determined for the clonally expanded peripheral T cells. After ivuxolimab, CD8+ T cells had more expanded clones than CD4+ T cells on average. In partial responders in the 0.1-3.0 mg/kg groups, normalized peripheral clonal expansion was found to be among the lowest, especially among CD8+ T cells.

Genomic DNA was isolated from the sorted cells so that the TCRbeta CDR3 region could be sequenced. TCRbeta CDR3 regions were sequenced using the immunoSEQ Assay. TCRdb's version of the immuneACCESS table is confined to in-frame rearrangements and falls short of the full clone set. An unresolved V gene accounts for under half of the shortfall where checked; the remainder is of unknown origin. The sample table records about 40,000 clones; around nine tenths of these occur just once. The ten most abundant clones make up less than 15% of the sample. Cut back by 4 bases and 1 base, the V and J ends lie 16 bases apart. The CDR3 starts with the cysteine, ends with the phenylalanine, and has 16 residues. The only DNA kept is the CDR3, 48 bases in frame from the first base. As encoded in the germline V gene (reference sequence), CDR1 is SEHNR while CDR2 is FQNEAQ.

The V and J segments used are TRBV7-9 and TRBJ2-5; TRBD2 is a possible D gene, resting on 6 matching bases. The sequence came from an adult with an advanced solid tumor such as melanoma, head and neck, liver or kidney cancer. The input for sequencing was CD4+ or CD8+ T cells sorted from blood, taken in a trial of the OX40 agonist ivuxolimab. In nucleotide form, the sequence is TGTGCCAGCAGCTCAGCGCCTATGGGGGGCCAAGAGACCCAGTACTTC. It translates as CASSSAPMGGQETQYF.